A single sample is the source of the 18 T cell receptor beta chains below, sequenced in a study of blood T cells in healthy people across ages. Next came a second PCR, run for about 7 to 12 cycles, which used a sample-barcoded 5' primer along with a J-beta primer mix. TCRdb passed the 5' RACE reads through MiXCR, listing each CDR3 protein once. Here the sample spans just under 900,000 distinct CDR3 sequences, around 30% being singletons. Sequenced material: blood. These receptors were collected from an elderly woman in good health.

In its sample, this clonotype was seen once. The germline gene is not matched at one end of the junction; a read error may be the cause. The chain joins TRBV12-3 or TRBV12-4 to TRBJ2-3; the D gene is possibly TRBD2 (7 bases). The CDR3 extends over 14 amino acids. The CDR3 loop reads CASSPTGGADAQYF. For the CDR3, the DNA is TGTGCCAGCAGTCCGACGGGGGGCGCAGATGCGCAGTATTTT.

The V call is TRBV7-2, the J call TRBJ2-5; D unresolved. The J call is doubtful: the DNA matches TRBJ2-7 better. This CDR3 is 12 amino acids long. In germline, CDR1 is SGHTA, CDR2 FQGNSA. CDR3 protein: CASSLLYSEQYF. CDR3 bases: TGTGCCAGCAGCTTACTGTATAGCGAGCAGTACTTC.

Ten or more counts support this clonotype. The rearrangement links TRBV15 to TRBJ2-7; TRBD2 might be the D (5 bases). The germline gives CDR1 LNHNV, CDR2 YYDKDF (reference sequence). The CDR3 runs to 14 residues. Trimming pared 0 bases from V and 7 bases from J, leaving 13 bases between. CDR3 coding DNA: TGTGCCACCAGCAGAGATAACGGCGGAGGAGAGCAGTACTTC. Encoded protein: CATSRDNGGGEQYF.

V gene TRBV12-3 or TRBV12-4 combines with J gene TRBJ2-3, with 7 bases matching TRBD1. Trimming removed 5 bases from V and 4 bases from J; junction bases left unmatched: 9. The CDR3 is made up of 15 amino acids. In DNA, the CDR3 is TGTGCCAGCAGTCGCCCACAGGGGTGCGCAGATACGCAGTATTTT. Translating it yields CASSRPQGCADTQYF.

The rearrangement joins TRBV5-4 to TRBJ2-7; D tentatively reads TRBD1 or TRBD2 (6 bases each). This CDR3 is 15 amino acids long. Germline CDR1 is SGHNT and CDR2 is YYREEE (reference sequence). Trimming shortened V by 4 bases and J by 3 bases, and 17 bases separated the two germline ends. CDR3 region: CASSPGFGGVYEQYF. As DNA, the CDR3 is TGTGCCAGCAGCCCCGGTTTCGGGGGCGTCTACGAGCAGTACTTC.

The CDR3 reads CSVVTQGTYEQYF. The CDR3 DNA follows: TGCAGCGTCGTGACCCAGGGAACCTACGAGCAGTACTTC. This chain connects TRBV29-1 to TRBJ2-7, with D perhaps TRBD1 (5 bases). The germline CDR1 and CDR2 sequences are SQVTM and ANQGSEA. Trimming took off 6 bases at V and 2 bases at J, with 14 bases between the two ends. CDR3 length: 13 amino acids.

The sample holds a few counts of this clonotype. The chain uses TRBV5-4 and TRBJ1-4; 7 bases line up with TRBD1. Germline CDR1 and CDR2: SGHNT and YYREEE (reference sequence). This CDR3 is 15 amino acids long. The trim removed 4 bases at V and 7 bases at J, leaving 10 bases unmatched. The CDR3 reads CASSPGQRIGEKLFF. DNA of the CDR3: TGTGCCAGCAGCCCGGGACAGAGGATAGGTGAAAAACTGTTTTTT.

This chain connects TRBV5-4 to TRBJ2-1, with 10 bases fitting TRBD2. The germline gives CDR1 SGHNT, CDR2 YYREEE (reference sequence). Trimming removed 3 bases from V and 6 bases from J; junction bases left unmatched: 6. CDR3 size: 15 residues. The CDR3 DNA reads TGTGCCAGCAGCTCAGCGGGGGGGGGCCCCAATGAGCAGTTCTTC. This gives the protein CASSSAGGGPNEQFF.

This rearrangement joins TRBV11-2 to TRBJ1-1, with D tentatively TRBD1 (6 bases). V was clipped by 4 bases and J by 3 bases, with 12 bases between them. This CDR3 spans 14 amino acids. Germline V lookup: CDR1 SGHAT, CDR2 FQNNGV. CDR3 in DNA: TGTGCCAGCAGCTCAGCGGGGGGGCACACTGAAGCTTTCTTT. Protein sequence: CASSSAGGHTEAFF. Variable domain in full (rest from reference TRBV11-2 and TRBJ1-1): EAGVAQSPRYKIIEKRQSVAFWCNPISGHATLYWYQQILGQGPKLLIQFQNNGVVDDSQLPKDRFSAERLKGVDSTLKIQPAKLEDSAVYLCASSSAGGHTEAFFGQGTRLTVV.

The rearrangement joins TRBV30 to TRBJ2-1; D possibly corresponds to TRBD1 (6 bases). The V gene lost 3 bases and the J gene lost 6 bases, with 15 bases spanning the gap. The CDR3 extends over 14 amino acids. Germline lookup yields CDR1 GTSNPN and CDR2 SVGIG (reference sequence). The CDR3 sequence: CAWREQGSRNEQFF. The CDR3 nucleotides read TGTGCCTGGAGAGAACAGGGTTCCCGCAATGAGCAGTTCTTC.

There are many counts of this clonotype. The chain employs TRBV24-1 and TRBJ2-3; D not resolved. The V end was cut by 6 bases, the J end by 3 bases, with 6 bases between. CDR3 length: 12 residues. Germline CDR1 reads KGHDR; CDR2 reads SFDVKD. CDR3 in DNA: TGTGCCACCAGTAGTCTTACAGATACGCAGTATTTT. Translating gives CATSSLTDTQYF.

The rearrangement uses TRBV6-1 and TRBJ2-2; no clear D. Trimming removed 0 bases from V and 3 bases from J, with 11 bases in between. The germline V gene has CDR1 MNHNS and CDR2 SASEGT. The CDR3 extends over 16 amino acids. The CDR3 coding sequence is TGTGCCAGCAGTGAAGCCCAGAGAGTTTACACCGGGGAGCTGTTTTTT. This translates into CASSEAQRVYTGELFF.

This clonotype has a handful of counts. The chain employs TRBV28 and TRBJ1-1; the D is unclear. Germline loops: CDR1 MDHEN, CDR2 SYDVKM. The CDR3 is 13 residues long. Trimming took 3 bases from V and 0 from J, leaving 5 bases between them. CDR3 DNA: TGTGCCAGCAGTTTCGAACTGAACACTGAAGCTTTCTTT. Its translation is CASSFELNTEAFF.

This clonotype was counted between two and nine times. It may be a read error: a sequence one base away is much more abundant. The V and J genes are TRBV7-9 and TRBJ2-5; 10 positions match TRBD1. The CDR3 consists of 14 residues. Germline lookup yields CDR1 SEHNR and CDR2 FQNEAQ (reference sequence). V shed 5 bases, J shed 11 bases, and the junction held 11 bases outside the gene matches. The CDR3 coding sequence is TGTGCCAGCAGCCCATCCCAGACAGGGGGCAAGCAGTACTTC. It translates to CASSPSQTGGKQYF.

This clonotype was recorded at least ten times. CDR3 nucleotide sequence: TGCAGCGTCCACGACAGGGGGCTGGGCGAGCAGTACTTC. Its protein product is CSVHDRGLGEQYF. The V and J genes are TRBV29-1 and TRBJ2-7; 10 bases line up with TRBD1. The CDR3 spans 13 residues. Trimming at V came to 6 bases and at J to 6 bases, leaving 8 bases not matched to a gene. Germline lookup yields CDR1 SQVTM and CDR2 ANQGSEA.

A word on this clonotype: Compared with germline, one end of the junction differs, possibly owing to a read error. The V call is TRBV2, the J call TRBJ2-6, with a weak D call TRBD1 (5 bases). The length of the CDR3 is 15 residues. From germline, CDR1 is SNHLY and CDR2 FYNNEI. CDR3 nucleotide sequence: TGTGCCAGCAGTGAAGAGGGTGCTGGGGCCAACGCCCTGACTTTC. It translates to CASSEEGAGANALTF.

This clonotype came up a few times. The chain has TRBV30 and TRBJ2-7; TRBD2 might be the D (5 bases). The CDR3 length is 12 residues. Germline V gene sequence: CDR1 GTSNPN, CDR2 SVGIG (reference sequence). V lost 2 bases to trimming and J lost 4 bases, with 9 bases between them. CDR3 loop: CAWSPRTYEQYF. The DNA for the CDR3 is TGTGCCTGGAGTCCCCGGACTTACGAGCAGTACTTC.

This clonotype has more than one count but fewer than ten. Possible read error: a much larger clone is one base away. This sequence joins TRBV15 and TRBJ2-5; possible D gene TRBD1, 7 bases. Germline V gives CDR1 LNHNV, CDR2 YYDKDF (reference sequence). The V gene lost 3 bases and the J gene lost 2 bases, with 10 bases spanning the gap. This CDR3 contains 14 residues. In DNA, the CDR3 is TGTGCCACCAGCAGGGAGGGACAGCAAGAGACCCAGTACTTC. Translating gives CATSREGQQETQYF. The full variable domain, with the rest looked up from reference TRBV15 and TRBJ2-5, is DAMVIQNPRYQVTQFGKPVTLSCSQTLNHNVMYWYQQKSSQAPKLLFHYYDKDFNNEADTPDNFQSRRPNTSFCFLDIRSPGLGDTAMYLCATSREGQQETQYFGPGTRLLVL.